The 10 T cell receptor beta chains presented below share a single source sample, sequenced in a study of Ad26.COV2.S vaccination and SARS-CoV-2 variants. Sequencing was performed with immunoSEQ multiplex PCR; in TCRdb, only in-frame clones are kept and a portion is missing. The table shows hundreds of thousands of clones, with 80% to 95% occurring only once. Treatment in this sample: roughly 19 received Ad26.COV2.S at low or high dose, single or two shots; about 5 received placebo; per-sample allocation not given. Material that was analyzed had been drawn on day 63 after the first vaccine or placebo injection. The material was peripheral blood, obtained in a trial of Ad26.COV2.S vaccine versus placebo. The source is a person aged 18 to 59 who received the Ad26.COV2.S COVID-19 vaccine or a placebo.

V usage is TRBV4-1 and J usage is TRBJ2-5, with TRBD2 matching over 8 bases. The J segment lost 2 bases and the V segment lost 4 bases, leaving 3 bases of the junction unmatched. The CDR3 loop spans 14 amino acids. In germline, CDR1 is MGHRA, CDR2 YSYEKL. CDR3 bases: TGCGCCAGCAGCCGGCGACTAGCGCAAGAGACCCAGTACTTC. Amino acids: CASSRRLAQETQYF.

J is TRBJ1-2 and V is TRBV6-5; tentative D call: TRBD1 (6 bases). V was pared by 0 bases and J by 5 bases, with 10 bases between. From germline, CDR1 is MNHEY and CDR2 SVGAGI. This CDR3 comprises 14 residues. In nucleotides, the CDR3 is TGTGCCAGCAGTTACTCGAGGGGGGAATATGGCTACACCTTC. Amino acids: CASSYSRGEYGYTF.

The chain uses TRBV4-1 and TRBJ2-1, with 9 bases matching TRBD2. This CDR3 has 15 amino acids. Germline lookup yields CDR1 MGHRA and CDR2 YSYEKL. V lost 7 bases and J lost 5; bases outside the gene matches: 9. CDR3 residues: CASTHVGLADNEQFF. The CDR3, as DNA: TGCGCCAGCACCCATGTGGGACTAGCAGACAATGAGCAGTTCTTC.

The chain uses TRBV6-5 and TRBJ2-2; D is unresolved. Per germline, CDR1 MNHEY and CDR2 SVGAGI. The V gene lost 0 bases and the J gene lost 7 bases, with 9 bases spanning the gap. CDR3 length: 14 amino acids. The CDR3: CASSYSGSGGELFF. CDR3 coding DNA: TGTGCCAGCAGTTACTCAGGCAGTGGCGGGGAGCTGTTTTTT.

The V call is TRBV6-2 or TRBV6-3, the J call TRBJ1-1; no clear D gene. Trimming removed 4 bases from V and 1 base from J, with 10 bases in between. CDR1 and CDR2 (germline): MNHEY, SVGEGT. The CDR3 sequence is 14 residues long. CDR3 residues: CASSFGRGNTEAFF. CDR3 DNA sequence: TGTGCCAGCAGTTTCGGACGGGGGAACACTGAAGCTTTCTTT.

J is TRBJ2-3 and V is TRBV6-5, with 7 bases aligning to TRBD2. Germline CDR1 MNHEY, CDR2 SVGAGI. Trimming cost V 7 bases and J 0 bases; bases outside gene matches: 7. The CDR3 contains 15 residues. In DNA, the CDR3 is TGTGCCAGCACCCGACTAGCAGGAAGCACAGATACGCAGTATTTT. Its translation: CASTRLAGSTDTQYF.

The chain links TRBV19 to TRBJ2-1, with no clear D. The CDR3 totals 11 residues. Trimming left V 3 bases short and J 15 bases short, with 12 bases between. Germline assignment: CDR1 LNHDA and CDR2 SQIVND (reference sequence). CDR3 loop: CASSMGTLGFF. The CDR3 bases are TGTGCCAGTAGTATGGGTACCCTAGGGTTCTTC.

The chain has TRBV5-1 and TRBJ2-7, with D perhaps TRBD1 (6 bases). Germline-derived CDR1 and CDR2 are SGHRS and YFSETQ. The CDR3 is 13 residues long. V lost 0 bases and J 6 bases, leaving 10 bases between the germline ends. CDR3 loop: CASSLEGVSEQYF. CDR3 nucleotides: TGCGCCAGCAGCTTGGAGGGGGTTTCCGAGCAGTACTTC.

This clone was picked up one time. This sequence joins TRBV14 and TRBJ1-2; no firm D call. CDR1 is SGHDN and CDR2 is FVKESK in the germline V gene. V shed 1 base and J shed 4 bases, with 16 bases lying between them. The CDR3 has 16 residues. Here the CDR3 reads CASSQVGVPGSYGYTF. The CDR3 nucleotides are TGTGCCAGCAGCCAAGTAGGAGTACCGGGTTCCTATGGCTACACCTTC.

V is TRBV20-1 and J is TRBJ2-3; 10 bases align to TRBD2. The CDR3 is 14 amino acids. The trim removed 3 bases at V and 5 bases at J, leaving 5 bases unmatched. Looked up from germline, CDR1 is DFQATT and CDR2 is SNEGSKA (reference sequence). The CDR3 protein is CSASLAGDIDTQYF. The CDR3, as DNA: TGCAGTGCTAGTCTAGCGGGAGATATAGATACGCAGTATTTT.